This T cell receptor (beta chain) was profiled in a study of cytomegalovirus exposure and HLA in healthy donors. Germline CDR1 and CDR2: SGDLS and YYNGEE. V lost 0 bases to trimming and J lost 0 bases, with 6 bases between them. The CDR3 is 14 residues long. To note about this clone: Its antigen is as yet unknown.

The PCR was carried out with 60 Vbeta primers and 13 Jbeta primers. Authors' analysis steps: Later analysis identified approximately 80 million unique TCR beta chains, about 11 million shared. Repertoires were generated with immunoSEQ multiplex PCR, while TCRdb's copy carries only in-frame clones and drops some. V, J and clone size reflect that table, while D and trimming were determined from the DNA. The table shows approximately 87,000 clones, with just under 85% occurring only once. Study-wide results and limits: The authors enumerated 164 TCR beta chains as linked to cytomegalovirus.

Sample: PBMCs. The TCR sequence derives from a young woman in good health and CMV-seropositive. The V gene is TRBV9, the J gene TRBJ1-2; D gene uncertain. The CDR3 region is CASSVDTTNYGYTF. The DNA of the CDR3 is TGTGCCAGCAGCGTAGATACTACTAACTATGGCTACACCTTC.